This entry is about one T cell receptor (beta chain). Its antigen is not known. This beta chain turned up in a library designed for alpha chains; as an off-target read, its abundance says little. Noted time point: sample taken at primary tumor resection. No cells were sorted before sequencing. The whole RNA sequenced was extracted from tumor, nontumor lung or frozen PBMC. TCRdb itself ran the 5' RACE reads through MiXCR, one entry per CDR3 protein. The sample contains under 20,000 distinct CDR3 sequences, approximately 5.8% of which appear only once. CDR1 is SGHRS and CDR2 is YFSETQ in the germline V gene. V shed 1 base and J 6 bases; nucleotides not matched to a gene: 9. This CDR3 is 16 amino acids long. These data come from a study of spatial heterogeneity in lung cancer. Study results and limitations: Tumoral mutation counts were tracked by counts of expanded intratumoral alpha and beta TCRs.

The source is a female donor with early-stage non-small cell lung cancer. The gene calls are TRBV5-1 and TRBJ2-2; TRBD1 agrees at 7 bases. Here the sequenced sample was lung tumor tissue, taken at surgery. The CDR3: CASSLTGQDRAGELFF. The CDR3 nucleotides read TGCGCCAGCAGCTTGACCGGACAGGACCGCGCCGGGGAGCTGTTTTTT.